This T cell receptor (beta chain) was identified during a study of blood T cell repertoires in COVID-19 (dated by TCRdb to about 2020). With regard to the full study: Collaborator samples came from the United States, Italy and Spain and covered acute and convalescent phases of COVID-19. Samples were obtained from the ongoing ImmuneRACE study (first 160 participants) and from 1,254 subjects provided by 6 global collaborators. The material from the prospective study consisted of cDNA or gDNA derived from T cells, B-cell-depleted T cells, or PBMCs. The dataset comprised deeply sampled blood TCRbeta repertoires from subjects exposed to, actively infected with, or recovered from COVID-19. Where available, HLA class I and class II types were obtained from metadata supplied by the sample provider rather than from assay-based typing. A de-identified subject ID, COVID-19 status, age in years and sex were almost always included in the sample metadata. The repertoires were made available in a free public database intended to serve as a resource for research on the immune response to SARS-CoV-2. Results and caveats for the whole study, not just this receptor: Clinical and demographic metadata were provided uncurated, with the amount varying by source and participant.

The germline V gene (reference sequence) supplies CDR1 LNHDA and CDR2 SQIVND. Its CDR3 holds 14 amino acids, cysteine through phenylalanine. Just the 42-base CDR3 DNA is kept, in frame starting at base 1. Germline trimming: 9 bases from V, 7 bases from J; junction bases outside gene matches: 7. About this clone: No cognate antigen has been identified for it. Nothing much larger sits one base from this clone, and base qualities are not available.

Collaborating institutions collected whole blood in K2EDTA tubes following their own protocols. For TCRbeta analysis, collaborator samples were shipped as frozen whole blood, as isolated PBMCs, or as DNA extracted from either sample type. TCRbeta CDR3 regions were amplified from genomic DNA using the immunoSEQ Assay, a bias-controlled multiplex PCR. The source study handled its data this way. Nucleated cell counts per sample were estimated from amplification of reference gene primers within the assay. Sequence reads were collapsed and filtered to measure the absolute abundance of every unique TCRbeta CDR3 rearrangement. For each sample, productive Simpson clonality was calculated as the square root of Simpson's diversity index across productive rearrangements. Here the immuneACCESS table is served through TCRdb, limited to in-frame sequences with V and J called. Missing clones are a known gap in these copies; in checked studies unresolved V genes cover under half, and the rest lacks a known reason. V, J and clone size are those of that table, while D and trimming were read from the DNA. This sample gives 65,000 or so clones in total; just under 85% of them show up just once. The ten largest clones capture 3.5% of the sample.

This TCR came from a man between 60 and 75 years old with acute or convalescent COVID-19. The source material was peripheral blood. This sequence uses TRBV19 and TRBJ1-6; TRBD1 matches 9 bases in the middle. The nucleotide sequence reads TGTGCCAGCGCCTATGGGACAGGGAATTCACCCCTCCACTTT. Its coded protein is CASAYGTGNSPLHF.